The present T cell receptor beta chain was sequenced within a study of control samples from healthy donors and cancer patients. TCRdb's copy holds only in-frame clones and misses some; the assay was immunoSEQ multiplex PCR. The sample has around 95,000 clones; roughly 87% are singletons. Germline-derived CDR1 and CDR2 are LGHNA and YNFKEQ. This CDR3 is 16 amino acids long. V was pared by 4 bases and J by 3 bases, with 17 bases between. This TCR came from a woman between 45 and 65 years old in good health. The chain uses TRBV4-2 and TRBJ2-3; D remains unclear. Sequencing was performed on blood. As DNA, the CDR3 is TGTGCCAGCAGCCTAGCCGCAGCAGAAGGGACAGATACGCAGTATTTT. Protein: CASSLAAAEGTDTQYF.